A selection of T cell receptor beta chains follows, all from one sample in a study of response to subunit inactivated influenza vaccine. TCRdb recomputed calls from the RT-PCR reads with MiXCR, one row per CDR3 protein. The sample holds approximately 500,000 distinct CDR3 sequences, around 25% seen once. This same sample was also taken into another study, of T cells expressing NK-cell markers.

The material sequenced was CD4+ T cells sorted from PBMCs, taken approximately 13 days after vaccination. The receptor set was obtained from a man aged 45-65 years who received an inactivated influenza vaccine. Each CDR3 is given with its conserved first and last residue. Each record gives: CDR3 length, J gene, D gene, V gene, clone size, CDR3 protein, CDR3 DNA. The D gene is left open where the match is weak. Rows may omit the clone size; those that give it use once, few, many or a size class.

12 TRBJ2-1 TRBD2 TRBV29-1 many CSASGSYNEQFF TGCAGCGCTAGCGGATCCTACAATGAGCAGTTCTTC
14 TRBJ2-1 . TRBV11-2 . CASARGTSYNEQFF TGTGCCAGCGCTAGGGGAACTTCCTACAATGAGCAGTTCTTC
13 TRBJ2-1 . TRBV24-1 . CATSGLAYNEQFF TGTGCCACCAGTGGCCTGGCCTACAATGAGCAGTTCTTC
14 TRBJ1-6 . TRBV20-1 few CSANPTGPNSPLHF TGCAGTGCTAATCCGACGGGGCCTAATTCACCCCTCCACTTT
17 TRBJ2-7 . TRBV12-3/TRBV12-4 few CASSLGLTSARGDEQYF TGTGCCAGCAGTTTGGGCCTAACTAGTGCCAGGGGGGACGAGCAGTACTTC
19 TRBJ2-1 TRBD2 TRBV27 few CASSFSRGVAGGPGNEQFF TGTGCCAGCAGTTTTTCTCGAGGGGTAGCGGGAGGCCCCGGCAATGAGCAGTTCTTC
24 TRBJ2-1 TRBD2 TRBV7-4 . CASSLAPGLVGVYQGRSGVGEQFF TGTGCCAGCAGCTTAGCTCCGGGACTAGTAGGGGTTTACCAAGGCCGGAGCGGGGTTGGTGAGCAGTTCTTC
14 TRBJ2-3 TRBD2 TRBV29-1 few CSVTSGGALDTQYF TGCAGCGTAACTAGCGGGGGGGCCTTAGATACGCAGTATTTT
14 TRBJ2-5 TRBD2 TRBV20-1 few CSASASGSLETQYF TGCAGTGCTAGCGCTAGCGGGAGCTTAGAGACCCAGTACTTC
15 TRBJ2-5 TRBD1 TRBV7-2 once CASSRTGGIRETQYF TGTGCCAGCAGCAGAACAGGGGGTATACGGGAGACCCAGTACTTC
14 TRBJ2-4 . TRBV20-1 . CGAISGLAKNIQYF TGCGGTGCTATCTCAGGGTTAGCCAAAAACATTCAGTACTTC
15 TRBJ2-5 . TRBV25-1 . CASSSGREYQETQYF TGTGCCAGCAGTTCGGGCAGAGAGTACCAAGAGACCCAGTACTTC
20 TRBJ2-3 TRBD2 TRBV11-2 many CASSTVWGLAGGRISDTQYF TGTGCCAGCAGTACAGTCTGGGGACTAGCGGGGGGGCGAATCTCAGATACGCAGTATTTT
15 TRBJ2-7 . TRBV2 few CASSERQGAAYEQYF TGTGCCAGCAGTGAAAGGCAGGGTGCGGCCTACGAGCAGTACTTC
14 TRBJ1-1 . TRBV12-2 . CASRLPLIANEAFF TGTGCAAGTCGCTTACCCCTGATCGCTAATGAAGCTTTCTTT
15 TRBJ2-1 . TRBV5-4 few CASSLARGGDNEQFF TGTGCCAGCAGCTTGGCCCGCGGAGGGGACAATGAGCAGTTCTTC
14 TRBJ2-7 TRBD2 TRBV20-1 . CSAGTSLSSYEQYF TGCAGTGCTGGGACTAGCCTAAGCTCCTACGAGCAGTACTTC
15 TRBJ1-4 TRBD1 TRBV12-3/TRBV12-4 few CASSLQTGRNEKLFF TGTGCCAGCAGTTTACAGACAGGGCGGAATGAAAAACTGTTTTTT
15 TRBJ2-3 TRBD1 TRBV7-9 . CASRTGTGVTDTQYF TGTGCCAGCAGAACCGGGACAGGGGTCACAGATACGCAGTATTTT
15 TRBJ2-1 TRBD1 TRBV3-1 . CASSQAGTGDNEQFF TGTGCCAGCAGCCAAGCCGGGACAGGGGACAATGAGCAGTTCTTC
17 TRBJ2-7 TRBD2 TRBV18 . CASSPSSGRTNGYEQYF TGTGCCAGCTCACCCTCTAGCGGGAGAACCAACGGCTACGAGCAGTACTTC
16 TRBJ2-1 TRBD1 TRBV12-3/TRBV12-4 few CASSPEGQGVGNEQFF TGTGCCAGCAGTCCCGAGGGACAGGGTGTAGGCAATGAGCAGTTCTTC
14 TRBJ1-1 . TRBV7-2 many CASSLASGNTEAFF TGTGCCAGCAGCTTAGCGTCCGGGAACACTGAAGCTTTCTTT
16 TRBJ1-6 . TRBV6-2/TRBV6-3 few CASSERDGSNNSPLHF TGTGCCAGCAGTGAACGGGACGGAAGTAATAATTCACCCCTCCACTTT
13 TRBJ2-7 TRBD1 TRBV20-1 few CSANRGELYEQYF TGCAGTGCAAACAGGGGAGAACTGTACGAGCAGTACTTC
14 TRBJ2-7 TRBD1 TRBV20-1 few CSAGGQGSPYEQYF TGCAGTGCTGGGGGACAGGGGTCACCCTACGAGCAGTACTTC
15 TRBJ1-4 . TRBV7-9 few CASSLKSRAGEKLFF TGTGCCAGCAGCTTAAAGTCCAGGGCGGGTGAAAAACTGTTTTTT
16 TRBJ2-1 . TRBV12-3/TRBV12-4 few CASSASRPRTHNEQFF TGTGCCAGCAGTGCCTCCCGCCCGAGGACGCACAATGAGCAGTTCTTC
15 TRBJ2-1 TRBD2 TRBV12-3/TRBV12-4 many CASRYGLADYNEQFF TGTGCCAGCAGGTACGGACTAGCTGACTACAATGAGCAGTTCTTC
13 TRBJ2-4 . TRBV20-1 . CSAKSSIQNIQYF TGCAGTGCTAAGTCGAGCATCCAAAACATTCAGTACTTC
14 TRBJ2-1 TRBD2 TRBV20-1 . CSARSGRAENEQFF TGCAGTGCCCGGAGCGGGAGGGCCGAAAATGAGCAGTTCTTC
16 TRBJ1-2 TRBD1 TRBV5-1 few CASSTRTGGLVDGYTF TGCGCCAGCAGCACCCGGACAGGGGGATTAGTGGATGGCTACACCTTC
14 TRBJ1-1 . TRBV5-6 . CASGKQGLRDEAFF TGTGCCAGCGGTAAACAGGGACTCCGGGATGAAGCTTTCTTT